Sequencing of this T cell receptor beta chain was carried out in a study of T cells in Graves' hyperthyroidism and ophthalmopathy. General study points: Among clonotypes expanded in thyroid above 0.001, most were also found in blood.

Remarks on this clonotype: The target antigen is unknown.

Amplified regions were TCR beta CDR3 sequences from RNA transcripts. With the HTBI primer set, the TCR CDR3 went through a first round of RT-PCR. TCRdb reanalysed the multiplex PCR reads using MiXCR and keeps one entry per CDR3 protein. Of about 840,000 distinct CDR3 sequences listed, about 38% are singletons. The authors deemed Graves' hyperthyroidism stable absent ophthalmopathy progression within 18 months. Based on clinical symptoms, serum thyroxine and TRAb, thyroid ultrasound and orbital computed tomography, diagnoses were reached. Source material: blood. This clonotype was sampled from a man younger than 35 with Graves' hyperthyroidism.

This chain's CDR3 is CASCTGTVNEKLFF. The CDR3 DNA is TGTGCCAGCTGCACCGGGACAGTCAATGAAAAACTGTTTTTT. The rearrangement joins TRBV25-1 to TRBJ1-4, with TRBD1 identical over 7 bases. The junction had 8 bases not matched to a gene; V was cut back by 8 bases and J by 5 bases. Germline CDR1 reads MGHDK; CDR2 reads SYGVNS. The CDR3 extends over 14 amino acids.